This record concerns one T cell receptor beta chain sequence. The data derive from a study of control samples from healthy donors and cancer patients. Repertoires were generated with immunoSEQ multiplex PCR, while TCRdb's copy carries only in-frame clones and drops some. The sample holds 150,000 to 200,000 clones, roughly 92% seen once. Per germline, CDR1 WSHSY and CDR2 SAAADI. This CDR3 is 13 amino acids long. V was cut by 8 bases and J by 3 bases, with 13 bases left in between. This chain links TRBV10-2 with TRBJ1-1; D may be TRBD1 (5 bases). Sequencing was carried out using blood. This TCR was sampled from a woman between 18 and 29 years old in good health. The chain's CDR3 is CASGDLVDTEAFF. The DNA of the CDR3 is TGCGCCAGCGGGGACCTGGTGGACACTGAAGCTTTCTTT.